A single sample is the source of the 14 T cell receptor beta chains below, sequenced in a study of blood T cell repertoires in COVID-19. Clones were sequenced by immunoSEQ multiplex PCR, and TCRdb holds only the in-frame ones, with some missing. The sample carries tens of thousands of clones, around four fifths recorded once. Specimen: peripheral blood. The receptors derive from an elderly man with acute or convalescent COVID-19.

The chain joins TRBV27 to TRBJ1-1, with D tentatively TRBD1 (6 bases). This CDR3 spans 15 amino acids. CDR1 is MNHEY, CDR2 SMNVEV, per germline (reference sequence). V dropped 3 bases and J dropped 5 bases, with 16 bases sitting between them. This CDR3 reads CASSLSTGKATEAFF. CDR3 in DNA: TGTGCCAGCAGTTTGAGCACAGGGAAGGCGACTGAAGCTTTCTTT.

CDR3 nucleotide sequence: TGCGCCAGCAGACCTGGGACTACCAACAATGAGCAGTTCTTC. This sequence encodes CASRPGTTNNEQFF. V usage is TRBV5-1 and J usage is TRBJ2-1, with 7 positions matching TRBD2. The length of the CDR3 is 14 residues. The V segment lost 5 bases and the J segment 5 bases; nucleotides outside the gene matches: 7. The germline V gene has CDR1 SGHRS and CDR2 YFSETQ.

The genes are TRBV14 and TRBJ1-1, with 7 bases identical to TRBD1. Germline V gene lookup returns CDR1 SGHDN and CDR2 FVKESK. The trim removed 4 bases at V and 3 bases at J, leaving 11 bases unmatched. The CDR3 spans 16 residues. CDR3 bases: TGTGCCAGCAGCCCCCGACAGGGAATGATGGACACTGAAGCTTTCTTT. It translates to CASSPRQGMMDTEAFF.

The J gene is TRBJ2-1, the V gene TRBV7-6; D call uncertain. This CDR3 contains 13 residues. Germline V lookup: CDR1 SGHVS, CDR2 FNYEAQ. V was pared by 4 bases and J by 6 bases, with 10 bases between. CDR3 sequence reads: CASSYEPGNEQFF. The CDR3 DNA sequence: TGTGCCAGCAGCTACGAACCGGGCAATGAGCAGTTCTTC.

The CDR3 DNA is TGCGCCAGCAGCATCTGGGGAGGTGTACAAGAGACCCAGTACTTC. This translates into CASSIWGGVQETQYF. The V call is TRBV5-1, the J call TRBJ2-5, with D possibly TRBD2 on 6 matching bases. Trimming removed 4 bases at V and 2 bases at J, with 15 bases between. Looked up from germline, CDR1 is SGHRS and CDR2 is YFSETQ. This CDR3 spans 15 amino acids.

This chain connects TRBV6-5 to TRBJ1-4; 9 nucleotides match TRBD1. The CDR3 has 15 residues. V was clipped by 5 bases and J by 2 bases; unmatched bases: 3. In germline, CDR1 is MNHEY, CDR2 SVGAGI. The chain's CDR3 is CASSIDRGTNEKLFF. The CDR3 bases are TGTGCCAGCAGTATCGACAGGGGGACTAATGAAAAACTGTTTTTT.

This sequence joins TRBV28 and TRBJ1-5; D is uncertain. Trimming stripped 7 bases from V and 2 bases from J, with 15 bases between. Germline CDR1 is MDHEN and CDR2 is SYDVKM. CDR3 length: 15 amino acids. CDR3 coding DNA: TGTGCCAGCACTGTCGAGGCCGCAGGCAATCAGCCCCAGCATTTT. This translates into CASTVEAAGNQPQHF.

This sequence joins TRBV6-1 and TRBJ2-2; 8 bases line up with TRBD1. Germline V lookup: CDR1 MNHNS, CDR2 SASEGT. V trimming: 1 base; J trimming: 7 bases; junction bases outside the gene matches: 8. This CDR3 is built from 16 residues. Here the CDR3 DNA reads TGTGCCAGCAGTGAAGATCCAGGGGGCAGATTCGGGGAGCTGTTTTTT. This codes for CASSEDPGGRFGELFF.

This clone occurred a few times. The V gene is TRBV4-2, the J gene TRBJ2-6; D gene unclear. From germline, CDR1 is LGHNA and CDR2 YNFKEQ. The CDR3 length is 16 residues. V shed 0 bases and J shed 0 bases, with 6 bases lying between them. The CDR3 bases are TGTGCCAGCAGCCAAGATCCCCACTCTGGGGCCAACGTCCTGACTTTC. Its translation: CASSQDPHSGANVLTF.

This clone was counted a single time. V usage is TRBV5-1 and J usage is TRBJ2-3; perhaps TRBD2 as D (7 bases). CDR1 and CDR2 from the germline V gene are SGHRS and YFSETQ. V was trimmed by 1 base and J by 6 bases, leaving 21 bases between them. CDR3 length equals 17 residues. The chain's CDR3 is CASSLRLRRGQGDTQYF. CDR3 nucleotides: TGCGCCAGCAGCTTGCGGCTTAGGCGGGGGCAAGGGGATACGCAGTATTTT.

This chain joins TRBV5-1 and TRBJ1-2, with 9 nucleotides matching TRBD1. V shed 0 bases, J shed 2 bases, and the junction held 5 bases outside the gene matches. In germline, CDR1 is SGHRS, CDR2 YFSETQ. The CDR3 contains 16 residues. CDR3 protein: CASSLGTTGGNYGYTF. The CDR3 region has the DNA TGCGCCAGCAGCTTGGGAACTACAGGGGGCAACTATGGCTACACCTTC.

The CDR3 DNA reads TGTGCCAGCAGGGGTGGCGGGGGATCCTACGAGCAGTACTTC. It codes for CASRGGGGSYEQYF. The V call is TRBV2, the J call TRBJ2-7; 7 positions match TRBD2. Germline CDR1 and CDR2: SNHLY and FYNNEI. V was pared by 6 bases and J by 1 base, with 6 bases of the junction left unmatched. The CDR3 extends over 14 amino acids.

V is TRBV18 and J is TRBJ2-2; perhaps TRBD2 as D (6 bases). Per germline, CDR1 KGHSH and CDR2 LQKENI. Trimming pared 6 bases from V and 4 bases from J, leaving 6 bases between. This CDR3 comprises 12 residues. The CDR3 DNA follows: TGTGCCAGCTCCGGGGGCACCGGGGAGCTGTTTTTT. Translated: CASSGGTGELFF. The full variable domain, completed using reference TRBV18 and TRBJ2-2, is NAGVMQNPRHLVRRRGQEARLRCSPMKGHSHVYWYRQLPEEGLKFMVYLQKENIIDESGMPKERFSAEFPKEGPSILRIQQVVRGDSAAYFCASSGGTGELFFGEGSRLTVL.

CDR3 in amino acids: CATRRGGTSRGEQFF. CDR3 nucleotide sequence: TGTGCCACCCGAAGAGGGGGGACTAGCCGAGGTGAGCAGTTCTTC. The rearrangement uses TRBV19 and TRBJ2-1; 9 nucleotides match TRBD2. Germline CDR1 LNHDA, CDR2 SQIVND (reference sequence). The CDR3 is 15 amino acids. V shed 10 bases and J 9 bases; nucleotides not matched to a gene: 16.